This paragraph reports one T cell receptor (beta chain). Its antigen is still unknown. The data were produced by immunoSEQ multiplex PCR, yet TCRdb's version contains in-frame clones alone and is incomplete. The sample includes roughly 130,000 clones, 79% of them seen just once. The record originates from a study of cytotoxic CD8 clonotypes in ibrutinib-treated CLL. Study-wide context: Sample averages reached 255,043 productive templates and some 86,000 productive rearrangements.

Frozen-stored PBMCs produced 1.5 to 2 micrograms of genomic DNA for TCR beta libraries. Findings and limits, study-wide: With treatment, public clonotypes, which were uncommon, either contracted or remained stable.

This CDR3 region has 14 residues. Germline-derived CDR1 and CDR2 are LNHDA and SQIVND (reference sequence). Trimming shortened V by 5 bases and J by 6 bases, and 16 bases separated the two germline ends. The genes are TRBV19 and TRBJ2-5; tentatively, D is TRBD2 (6 bases). The receptor's source is a human donor with chronic lymphocytic leukemia. Sequencing used PBMCs, obtained after 12 months of ibrutinib treatment. DNA of the CDR3: TGTGCCAGTAGTCCTAATGGGGGGTCCAAGACCCAGTACTTC. Its translation: CASSPNGGSKTQYF.